This T cell receptor (beta chain) was sequenced in a study of shared clonotypes between healthy human individuals. Study results and limitations: Limitation of the genetic and exposure-history diversity represented came from the few donors.

The data were produced by immunoSEQ multiplex PCR, yet TCRdb's version contains in-frame clones alone and is incomplete. Seen here are 400,000 to 600,000 clones, nearly 80% observed once, and the top ten hold roughly an eighth. Notes on this clone: The antigen is undetermined.

The CDR3 length is 16 residues. The V gene lost 3 bases and the J gene lost 1 base, with 15 bases spanning the gap. CDR1 and CDR2 (germline): KGHSH, LQKENI. The source is a woman aged 40-49 years in good health. Some clones in this sample may be carry-over from other donors' samples. Specimen: PBMCs. V gene TRBV18 combines with J gene TRBJ1-1; no definite D call. Here the CDR3 reads CASSPFRPPENTEAFF. The DNA for the CDR3 is TGTGCCAGCTCACCCTTTCGTCCGCCAGAGAACACTGAAGCTTTCTTT.